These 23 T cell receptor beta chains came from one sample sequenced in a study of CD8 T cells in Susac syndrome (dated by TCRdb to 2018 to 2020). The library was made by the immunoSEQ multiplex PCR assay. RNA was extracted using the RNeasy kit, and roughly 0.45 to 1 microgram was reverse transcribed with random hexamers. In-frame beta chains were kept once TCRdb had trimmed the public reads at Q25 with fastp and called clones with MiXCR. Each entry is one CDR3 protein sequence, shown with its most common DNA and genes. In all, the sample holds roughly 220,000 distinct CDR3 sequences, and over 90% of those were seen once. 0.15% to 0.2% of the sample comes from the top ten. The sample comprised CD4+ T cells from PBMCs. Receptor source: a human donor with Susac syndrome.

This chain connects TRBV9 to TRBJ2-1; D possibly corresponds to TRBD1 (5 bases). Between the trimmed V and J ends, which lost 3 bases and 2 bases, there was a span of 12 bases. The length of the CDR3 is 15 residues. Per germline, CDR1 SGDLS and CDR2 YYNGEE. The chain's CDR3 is CASSARDDPYNEQFF. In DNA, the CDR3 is TGTGCCAGCAGCGCCAGGGATGACCCCTACAATGAGCAGTTCTTC.

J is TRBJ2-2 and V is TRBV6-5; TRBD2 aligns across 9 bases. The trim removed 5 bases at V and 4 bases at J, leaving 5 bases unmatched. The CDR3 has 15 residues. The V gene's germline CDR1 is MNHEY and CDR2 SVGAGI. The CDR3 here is CASSLQTSGTGELFF. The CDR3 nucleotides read TGTGCCAGCAGTCTCCAGACTAGCGGCACCGGGGAGCTGTTTTTT.

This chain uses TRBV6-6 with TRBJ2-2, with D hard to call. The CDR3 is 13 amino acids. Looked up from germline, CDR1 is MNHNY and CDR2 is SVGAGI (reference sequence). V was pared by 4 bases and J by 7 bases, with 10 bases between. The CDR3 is CASSSPPGGELFF. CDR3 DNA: TGTGCCAGCAGTTCCCCCCCGGGCGGGGAGCTGTTTTTT.

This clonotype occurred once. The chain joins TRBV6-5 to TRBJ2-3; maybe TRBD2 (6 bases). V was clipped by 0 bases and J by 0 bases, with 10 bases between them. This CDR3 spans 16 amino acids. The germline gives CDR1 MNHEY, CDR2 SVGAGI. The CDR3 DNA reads TGTGCCAGCAGTTACTCGGCTAGCGTTAGCACAGATACGCAGTATTTT. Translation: CASSYSASVSTDTQYF.

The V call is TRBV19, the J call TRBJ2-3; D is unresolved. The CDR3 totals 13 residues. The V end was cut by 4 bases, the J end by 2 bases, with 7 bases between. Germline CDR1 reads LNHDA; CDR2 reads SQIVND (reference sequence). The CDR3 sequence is CASSTQATDTQYF. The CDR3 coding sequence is TGTGCCAGTAGTACCCAGGCCACAGATACGCAGTATTTT. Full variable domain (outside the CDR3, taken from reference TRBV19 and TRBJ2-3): DGGITQSPKYLFRKEGQNVTLSCEQNLNHDAMYWYRQDPGQGLRLIYYSQIVNDFQKGDIAEGYSVSREKKESFPLTVTSAQKNPTAFYLCASSTQATDTQYFGPGTRLTVL.

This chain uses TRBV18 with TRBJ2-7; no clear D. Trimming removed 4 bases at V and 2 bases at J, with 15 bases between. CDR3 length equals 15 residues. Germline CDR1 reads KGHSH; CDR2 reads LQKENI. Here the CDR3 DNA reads TGTGCCAGCTCACTAGGACCAGGTATTACCTACGAGCAGTACTTC. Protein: CASSLGPGITYEQYF.

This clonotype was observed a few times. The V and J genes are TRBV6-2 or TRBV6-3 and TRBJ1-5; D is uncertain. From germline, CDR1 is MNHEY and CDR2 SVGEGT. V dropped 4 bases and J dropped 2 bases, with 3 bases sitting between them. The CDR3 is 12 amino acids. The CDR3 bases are TGTGCCAGCAGTTGGGGCAATCAGCCCCAGCATTTT. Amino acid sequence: CASSWGNQPQHF.

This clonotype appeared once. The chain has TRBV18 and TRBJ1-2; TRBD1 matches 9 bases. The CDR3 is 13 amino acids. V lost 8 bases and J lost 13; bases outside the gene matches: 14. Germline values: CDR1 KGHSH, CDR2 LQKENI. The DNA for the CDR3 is TGTGCCAGCAAGCCGGGACAGGGATTAGGTGGCACCTTC. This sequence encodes CASKPGQGLGGTF.

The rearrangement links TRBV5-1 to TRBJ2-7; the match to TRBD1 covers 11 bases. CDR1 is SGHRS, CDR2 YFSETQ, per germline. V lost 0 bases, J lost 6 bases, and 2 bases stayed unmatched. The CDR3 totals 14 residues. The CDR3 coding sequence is TGCGCCAGCAGCTTGGAGGGACAGGGGGGCGAGCAGTACTTC. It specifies CASSLEGQGGEQYF.

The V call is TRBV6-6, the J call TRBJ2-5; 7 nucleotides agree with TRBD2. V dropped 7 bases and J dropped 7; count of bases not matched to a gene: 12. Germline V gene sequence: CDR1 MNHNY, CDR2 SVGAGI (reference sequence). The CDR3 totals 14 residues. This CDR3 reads CASTPHGEGGTQYF. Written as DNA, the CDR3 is TGTGCCAGCACCCCTCATGGGGAGGGAGGGACCCAGTACTTC.

The CDR3 reads CASSLNAHSQYF. The CDR3 DNA sequence: TGTGCCAGCAGCTTAAACGCGCATTCGCAGTACTTC. The chain carries TRBV7-6 and TRBJ2-5; D is ambiguous. V lost 2 bases to trimming and J lost 11 bases, with 12 bases between them. The CDR3 extends over 12 amino acids. The germline CDR1 and CDR2 sequences are SGHVS and FNYEAQ.

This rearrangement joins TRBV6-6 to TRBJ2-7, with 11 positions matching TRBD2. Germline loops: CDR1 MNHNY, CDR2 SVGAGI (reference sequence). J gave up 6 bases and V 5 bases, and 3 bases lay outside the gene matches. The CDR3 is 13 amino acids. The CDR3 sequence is CASSRLAGREQYF. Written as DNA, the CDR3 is TGTGCCAGCAGTCGACTAGCGGGGCGCGAGCAGTACTTC.

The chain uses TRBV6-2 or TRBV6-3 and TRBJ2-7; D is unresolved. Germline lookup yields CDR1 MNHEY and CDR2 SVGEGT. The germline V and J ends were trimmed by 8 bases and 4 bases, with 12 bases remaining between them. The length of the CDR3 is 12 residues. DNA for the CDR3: TGTGCCAGCGCGTGGTCATATTACGAGCAGTACTTC. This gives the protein CASAWSYYEQYF.

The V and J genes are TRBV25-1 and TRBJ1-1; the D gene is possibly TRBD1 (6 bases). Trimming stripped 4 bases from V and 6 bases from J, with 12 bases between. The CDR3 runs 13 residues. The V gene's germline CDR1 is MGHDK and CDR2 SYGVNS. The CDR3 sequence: CASSARGRAEAFF. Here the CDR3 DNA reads TGTGCCAGCAGTGCACGGGGGCGGGCTGAAGCTTTCTTT.

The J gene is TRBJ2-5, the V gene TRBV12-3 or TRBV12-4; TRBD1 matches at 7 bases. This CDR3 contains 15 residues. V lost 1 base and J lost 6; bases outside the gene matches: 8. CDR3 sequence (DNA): TGTGCCAGCAGTTTAGGGGAGACAGGGATCCAGACCCAGTACTTC. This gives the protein CASSLGETGIQTQYF.

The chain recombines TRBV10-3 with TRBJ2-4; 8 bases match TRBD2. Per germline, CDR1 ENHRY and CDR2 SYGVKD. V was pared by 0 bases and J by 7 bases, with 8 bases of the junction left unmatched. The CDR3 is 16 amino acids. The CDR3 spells CAISESQRGSSNIQYF. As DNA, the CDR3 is TGTGCCATCAGTGAGTCCCAGCGGGGGTCTTCGAACATTCAGTACTTC.

The DNA of the CDR3 is TGTGCCAGCAGCTTCCTAGGCGTGGTTGAGCAGTTCTTC. Its protein is CASSFLGVVEQFF. The chain combines TRBV7-9 with TRBJ2-1; no definite D call. This CDR3 comprises 13 residues. The germline V gene has CDR1 SEHNR and CDR2 FQNEAQ (reference sequence). The V end lost 3 bases, the J end lost 9 bases, and 12 bases lay between the germline ends.

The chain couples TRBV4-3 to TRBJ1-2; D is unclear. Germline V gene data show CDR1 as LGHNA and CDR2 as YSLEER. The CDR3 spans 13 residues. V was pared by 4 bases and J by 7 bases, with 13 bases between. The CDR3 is CASSPVTAAGYTF. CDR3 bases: TGCGCCAGCAGCCCCGTTACGGCGGCTGGCTACACCTTC.

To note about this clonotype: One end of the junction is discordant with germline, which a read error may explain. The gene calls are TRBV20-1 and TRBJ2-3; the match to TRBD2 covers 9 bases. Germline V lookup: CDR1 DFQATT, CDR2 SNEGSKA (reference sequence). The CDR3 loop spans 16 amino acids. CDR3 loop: CSARRRGGGATDTRYF. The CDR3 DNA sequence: TGCAGTGCTAGAAGGCGGGGCGGGGGGGCCACAGATACGCGGTATTTT.

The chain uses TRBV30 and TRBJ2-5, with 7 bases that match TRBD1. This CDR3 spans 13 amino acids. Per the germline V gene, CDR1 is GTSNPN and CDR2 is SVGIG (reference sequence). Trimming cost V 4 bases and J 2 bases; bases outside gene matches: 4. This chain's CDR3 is CAWTSRGQETQYF. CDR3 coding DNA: TGTGCCTGGACAAGCAGGGGGCAAGAGACCCAGTACTTC.

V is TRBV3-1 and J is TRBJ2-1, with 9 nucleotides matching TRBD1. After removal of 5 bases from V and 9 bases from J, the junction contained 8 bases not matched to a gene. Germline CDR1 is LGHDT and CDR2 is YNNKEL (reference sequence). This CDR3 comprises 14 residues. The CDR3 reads CASSRDRVRAEQFF. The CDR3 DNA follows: TGTGCCAGCAGCAGGGACAGGGTACGAGCTGAGCAGTTCTTC.

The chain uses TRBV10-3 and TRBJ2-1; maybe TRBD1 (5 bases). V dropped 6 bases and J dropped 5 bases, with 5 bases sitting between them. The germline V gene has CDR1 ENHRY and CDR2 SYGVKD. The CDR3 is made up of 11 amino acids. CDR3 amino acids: CAIRQDNEQFF. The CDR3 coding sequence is TGTGCCATCAGACAGGACAATGAGCAGTTCTTC.

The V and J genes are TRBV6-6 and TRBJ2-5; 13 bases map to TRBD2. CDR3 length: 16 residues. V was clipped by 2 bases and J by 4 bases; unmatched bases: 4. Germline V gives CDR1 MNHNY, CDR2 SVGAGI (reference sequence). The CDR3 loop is CASSYRTSGGGETQYF. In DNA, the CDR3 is TGTGCCAGCAGTTACAGGACTAGCGGGGGCGGAGAGACCCAGTACTTC.